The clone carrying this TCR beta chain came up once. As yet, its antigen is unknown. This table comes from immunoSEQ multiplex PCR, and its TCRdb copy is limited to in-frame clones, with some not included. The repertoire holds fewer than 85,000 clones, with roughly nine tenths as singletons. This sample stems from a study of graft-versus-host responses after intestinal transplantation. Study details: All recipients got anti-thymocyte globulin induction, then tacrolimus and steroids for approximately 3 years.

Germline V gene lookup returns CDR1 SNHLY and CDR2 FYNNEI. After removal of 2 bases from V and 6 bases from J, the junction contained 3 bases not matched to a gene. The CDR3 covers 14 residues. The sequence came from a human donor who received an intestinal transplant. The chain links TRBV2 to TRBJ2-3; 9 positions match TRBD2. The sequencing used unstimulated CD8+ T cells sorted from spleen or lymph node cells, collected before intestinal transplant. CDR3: CASSERAGGDTQYF. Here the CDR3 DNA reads TGTGCCAGCAGTGAAAGGGCGGGAGGGGATACGCAGTATTTT. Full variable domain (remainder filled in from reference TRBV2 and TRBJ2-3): EPEVTQTPSHQVTQMGQEVILRCVPISNHLYFYWYRQILGQKVEFLVSFYNNEISEKSEIFDDQFSVERPDGSNFTLKIRSTKLEDSAMYFCASSERAGGDTQYFGPGTRLTVL.